The clone carrying this T cell receptor beta chain was counted between two and nine times. This sample is drawn from a study of cytomegalovirus exposure and HLA in healthy donors. The protocol was immunoSEQ multiplex PCR, while the TCRdb copy is restricted to in-frame clones and leaves out a portion. Here the sample spans 140,000 or so clones, roughly 89% being singletons. The ends were cut back, 2 bases at V and 6 bases at J, with 10 bases in the middle. CDR1 and CDR2 from the germline V gene are MDHEN and SYDVKM. The CDR3 loop spans 13 amino acids. The clonotype was recovered from a woman under 30 in good health and CMV-seropositive. Sequencing was performed on PBMCs. This chain connects TRBV28 to TRBJ1-2; weak D call: TRBD1 (6 bases). Here the CDR3 reads CASSLAGGDGYTF. The CDR3 DNA is TGTGCCAGCAGTTTAGCTGGGGGCGATGGCTACACCTTC.